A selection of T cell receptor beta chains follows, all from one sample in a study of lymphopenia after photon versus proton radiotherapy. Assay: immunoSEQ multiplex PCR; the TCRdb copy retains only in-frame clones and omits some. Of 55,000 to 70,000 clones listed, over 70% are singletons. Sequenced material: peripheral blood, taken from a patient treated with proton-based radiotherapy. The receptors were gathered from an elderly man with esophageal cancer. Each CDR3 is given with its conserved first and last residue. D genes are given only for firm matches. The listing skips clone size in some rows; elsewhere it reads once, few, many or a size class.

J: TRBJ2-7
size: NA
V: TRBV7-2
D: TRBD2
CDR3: CASSLPGLAREQYF
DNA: TGTGCCAGCAGCTTGCCGGGACTAGCTCGCGAGCAGTACTTC

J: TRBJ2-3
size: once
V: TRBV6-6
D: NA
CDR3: CASSYPARGSTDTQYF
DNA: TGTGCCAGCAGTTACCCAGCCCGAGGTAGCACAGATACGCAGTATTTT

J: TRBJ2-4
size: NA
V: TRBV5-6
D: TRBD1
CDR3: CASSSTGAKNIQYF
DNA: TGTGCCAGCAGCTCGACAGGGGCCAAAAACATTCAGTACTTC

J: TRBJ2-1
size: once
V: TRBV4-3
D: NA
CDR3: CASSQTTPSSYNEQFF
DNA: TGCGCCAGCAGCCAAACGACCCCGAGCTCCTACAATGAGCAGTTCTTC

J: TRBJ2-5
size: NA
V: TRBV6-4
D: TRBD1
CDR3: CASSRDRGETQYF
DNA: TGTGCCAGCAGTCGGGACAGGGGAGAGACCCAGTACTTC

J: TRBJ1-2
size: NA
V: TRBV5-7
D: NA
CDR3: CASSTGSAYGYTF
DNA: TGTGCCAGCAGCACAGGGTCTGCCTATGGCTACACCTTC

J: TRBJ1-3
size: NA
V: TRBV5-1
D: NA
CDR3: CASSLDGLRIDTIYF
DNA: TGCGCCAGCAGCTTGGATGGACTGCGGATCGACACCATATATTTT

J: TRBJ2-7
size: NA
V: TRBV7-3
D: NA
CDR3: CASSWGPTYEQYF
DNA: TGTGCCAGCAGCTGGGGTCCGACCTACGAGCAGTACTTC

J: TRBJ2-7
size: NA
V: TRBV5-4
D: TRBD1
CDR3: CASSSGQGWGYEQYF
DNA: TGTGCCAGCAGCTCTGGACAGGGGTGGGGTTACGAGCAGTACTTC

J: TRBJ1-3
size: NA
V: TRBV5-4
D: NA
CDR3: CASSRSDSSGNTIYF
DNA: TGTGCCAGCAGCCGCAGCGACAGCTCTGGAAACACCATATATTTT

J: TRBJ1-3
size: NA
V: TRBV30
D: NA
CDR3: CAWGDGLYSGNTIYF
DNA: TGTGCCTGGGGGGACGGCTTATACTCTGGAAACACCATATATTTT

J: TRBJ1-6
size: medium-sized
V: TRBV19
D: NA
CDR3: CASSTVGIDSPLHF
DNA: TGTGCCAGTAGTACGGTGGGCATAGATTCACCCCTCCACTTT

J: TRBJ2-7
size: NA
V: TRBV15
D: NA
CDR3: CATSRDRGFGYEQYF
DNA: TGTGCCACCAGCAGAGACAGGGGTTTCGGGTACGAGCAGTACTTC

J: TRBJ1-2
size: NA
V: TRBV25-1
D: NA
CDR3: CASSEREVDGYTF
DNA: TGTGCCAGCAGTGAAAGGGAAGTTGATGGCTACACCTTC

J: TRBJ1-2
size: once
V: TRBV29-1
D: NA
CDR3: CSGTNDSYGYTF
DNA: TGCAGCGGTACGAACGACAGCTATGGCTACACCTTC